This is a list of T cell receptor beta chains from one sample in a study of cytomegalovirus exposure and HLA in healthy donors. Produced via immunoSEQ multiplex PCR; TCRdb's table is partial and in-frame only. The sample holds some 42,000 clones. Sequencing used PBMCs. The receptor set was obtained from a man younger than 40 in good health and CMV-seronegative. CDR3s include the opening cysteine and the closing phenylalanine or tryptophan. The D gene is left open where the match is weak.

TRBV7-2	TRBD2	TRBJ2-2	CASSLVLASGRTAGELFF	TGTGCCAGCAGCTTAGTACTCGCTAGCGGGAGGACCGCCGGGGAGCTGTTTTTT
TRBV25-1	TRBD2	TRBJ2-7	CASSAVRAGEQYF	TGTGCCAGCAGTGCAGTTCGAGCGGGAGAGCAGTACTTC
TRBV5-6	-	TRBJ2-7	CASSPGGSYEQYF	TGTGCCAGCAGCCCAGGTGGGTCCTACGAGCAGTACTTC
TRBV5-4	-	TRBJ2-1	CASSRLEGLNEQFF	TGTGCCAGCAGCCGGCTTGAGGGCCTCAATGAGCAGTTCTTC
TRBV7-8	TRBD2	TRBJ2-5	CASSLLGLEYQEAQYF	TGTGCCAGCAGCTTATTAGGACTAGAGTACCAAGAGGCCCAGTACTTC
TRBV6-1	TRBD1	TRBJ1-1	CASSDRQGYTEAFF	TGTGCCAGCAGTGACAGACAGGGATATACTGAAGCTTTCTTT
TRBV4-2	TRBD2	TRBJ2-5	CARKREGTETQYF	TGTGCCAGGAAGCGGGAGGGGACAGAGACCCAGTACTTC
TRBV9	TRBD2	TRBJ2-1	CASSVGSGRVSYNEQFF	TGTGCCAGCAGCGTAGGAAGCGGGAGGGTGTCCTACAATGAGCAGTTCTTC
TRBV21-1	-	TRBJ2-1	CASRSSGTSGTRMNNEQFF	TGTGCCAGCAGGAGCAGTGGGACTAGCGGGACTAGGATGAACAATGAGCAGTTCTTC
TRBV30	TRBD2	TRBJ2-3	CAWSVLAGVGDTQYF	TGTGCCTGGAGTGTACTAGCGGGAGTGGGAGATACGCAGTATTTT
TRBV9	TRBD1	TRBJ1-1	CASSPPPGDREAFF	TGTGCCAGCAGCCCACCTCCCGGGGACAGGGAAGCTTTCTTT
TRBV6-5	-	TRBJ1-2	CASSYSRQNYYGYTF	TGTGCCAGCAGTTACTCGAGGCAGAACTACTATGGCTACACCTTC
TRBV11-2	-	TRBJ2-7	CASSPSLLSSYEQYF	TGTGCCAGCAGCCCCTCTTTACTGAGCTCCTACGAGCAGTACTTC
TRBV29-1	-	TRBJ2-5	CSVEKGAGETQYF	TGCAGCGTTGAAAAAGGAGCAGGGGAGACCCAGTACTTC
TRBV30	TRBD2	TRBJ2-7	CAWSSGRSYEQYF	TGTGCCTGGAGTAGCGGGAGGTCCTACGAGCAGTACTTC
TRBV4-1	-	TRBJ1-5	CASSQNRDTGQPQHF	TGCGCCAGCAGCCAGAACCGGGACACGGGACAGCCCCAGCATTTT
TRBV5-1	-	TRBJ2-7	CASRAGLSYEQYF	TGCGCCAGCCGCGCGGGGCTGTCCTACGAGCAGTACTTC
TRBV6-5	-	TRBJ2-1	CASTPHRDSYNEQFF	TGTGCCAGCACCCCCCACCGGGACTCCTACAATGAGCAGTTCTTC